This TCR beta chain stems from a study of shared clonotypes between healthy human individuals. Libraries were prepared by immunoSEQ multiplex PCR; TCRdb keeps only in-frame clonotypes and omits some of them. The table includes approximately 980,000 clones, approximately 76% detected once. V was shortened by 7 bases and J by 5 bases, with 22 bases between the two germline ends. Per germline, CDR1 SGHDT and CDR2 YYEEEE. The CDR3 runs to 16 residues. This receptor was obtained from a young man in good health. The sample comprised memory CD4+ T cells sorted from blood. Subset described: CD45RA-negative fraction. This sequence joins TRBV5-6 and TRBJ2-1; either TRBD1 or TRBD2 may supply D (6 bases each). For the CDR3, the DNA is TGTGCCAGCGTATGGATGGGGGGCAAGGCAAACAATGAGCAGTTCTTC. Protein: CASVWMGGKANNEQFF.